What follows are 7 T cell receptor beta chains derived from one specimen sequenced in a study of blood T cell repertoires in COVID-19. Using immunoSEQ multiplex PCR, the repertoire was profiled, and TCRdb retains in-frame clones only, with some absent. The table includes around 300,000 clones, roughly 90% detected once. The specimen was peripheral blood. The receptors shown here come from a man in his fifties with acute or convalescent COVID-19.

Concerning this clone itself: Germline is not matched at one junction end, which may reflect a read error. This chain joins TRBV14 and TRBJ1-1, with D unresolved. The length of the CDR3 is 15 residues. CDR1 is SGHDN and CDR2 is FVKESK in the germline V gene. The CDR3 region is CASSQARGGNAEAFF. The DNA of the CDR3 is TGTGCCAGCAGCCAAGCGCGGGGTGGGAACGCTGAAGCTTTCTTT.

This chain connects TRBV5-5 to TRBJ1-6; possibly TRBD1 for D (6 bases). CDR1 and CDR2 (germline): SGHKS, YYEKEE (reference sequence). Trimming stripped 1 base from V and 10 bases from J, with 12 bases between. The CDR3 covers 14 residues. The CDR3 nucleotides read TGTGCCAGCAGCTTGAGGCAGGGGCGATCACCCCTCCACTTT. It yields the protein CASSLRQGRSPLHF.

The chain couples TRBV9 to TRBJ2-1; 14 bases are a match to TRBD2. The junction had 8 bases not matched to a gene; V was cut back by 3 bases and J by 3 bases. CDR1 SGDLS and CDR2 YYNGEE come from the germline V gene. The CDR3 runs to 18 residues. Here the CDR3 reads CASSGGGGTSGGYNEQFF. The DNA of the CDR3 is TGTGCCAGCAGCGGAGGAGGAGGGACTAGCGGGGGCTACAATGAGCAGTTCTTC.

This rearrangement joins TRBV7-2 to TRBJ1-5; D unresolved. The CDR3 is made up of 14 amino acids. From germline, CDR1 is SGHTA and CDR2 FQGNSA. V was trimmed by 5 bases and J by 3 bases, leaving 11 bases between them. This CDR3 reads CASSVSGLNQPQHF. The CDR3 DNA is TGTGCCAGCAGCGTCTCCGGACTCAATCAGCCCCAGCATTTT.

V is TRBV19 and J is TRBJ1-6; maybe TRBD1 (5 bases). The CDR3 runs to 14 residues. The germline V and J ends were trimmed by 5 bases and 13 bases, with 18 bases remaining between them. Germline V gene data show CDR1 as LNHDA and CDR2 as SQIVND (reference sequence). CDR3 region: CASSVPGGLHPLHF. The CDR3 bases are TGTGCCAGTAGTGTCCCGGGGGGACTCCATCCCCTCCACTTT.

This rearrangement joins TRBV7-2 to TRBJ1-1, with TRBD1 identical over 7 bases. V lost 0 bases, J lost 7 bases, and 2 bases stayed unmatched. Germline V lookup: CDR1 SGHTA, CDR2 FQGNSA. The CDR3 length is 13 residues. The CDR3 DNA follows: TGTGCCAGCAGCTTAGCTCAGGGGGTTGAAGCTTTCTTT. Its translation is CASSLAQGVEAFF.

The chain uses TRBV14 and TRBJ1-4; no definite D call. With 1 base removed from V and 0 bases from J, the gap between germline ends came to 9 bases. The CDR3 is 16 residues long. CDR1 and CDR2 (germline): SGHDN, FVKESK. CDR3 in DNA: TGTGCCAGCAGCCAAGCTCCCAGTTCAACTAATGAAAAACTGTTTTTT. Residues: CASSQAPSSTNEKLFF.